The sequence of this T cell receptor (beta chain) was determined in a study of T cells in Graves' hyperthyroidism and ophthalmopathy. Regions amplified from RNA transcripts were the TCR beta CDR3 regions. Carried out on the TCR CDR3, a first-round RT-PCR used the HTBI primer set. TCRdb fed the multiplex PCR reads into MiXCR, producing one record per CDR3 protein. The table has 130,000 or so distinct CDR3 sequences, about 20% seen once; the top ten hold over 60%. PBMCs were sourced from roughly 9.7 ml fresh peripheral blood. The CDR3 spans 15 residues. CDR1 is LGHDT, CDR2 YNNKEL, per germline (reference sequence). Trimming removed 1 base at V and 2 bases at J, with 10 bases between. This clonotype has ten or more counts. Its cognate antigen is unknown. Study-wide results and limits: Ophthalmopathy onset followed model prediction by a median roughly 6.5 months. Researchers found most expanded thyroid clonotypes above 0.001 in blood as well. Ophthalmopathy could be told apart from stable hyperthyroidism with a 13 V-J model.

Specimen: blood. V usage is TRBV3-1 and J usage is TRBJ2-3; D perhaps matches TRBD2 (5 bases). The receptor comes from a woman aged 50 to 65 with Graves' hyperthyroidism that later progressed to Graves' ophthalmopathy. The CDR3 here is CASSQGDGNTDTQYF. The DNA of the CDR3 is TGTGCCAGCAGCCAAGGTGACGGGAACACAGATACGCAGTATTTT.